The rows below give T cell receptor beta chains drawn from one sample of a study of control samples from healthy donors and cancer patients. Clones were read by immunoSEQ multiplex PCR, and TCRdb kept only the in-frame ones, dropping some. This repertoire shows hundreds of thousands of clones, around nine tenths found once; its top ten account for approximately 6.3%. The sequencing input was PBMCs. These receptors all stem from a man in his forties or fifties with head and neck cancer. CDR3s include the opening cysteine and the closing phenylalanine or tryptophan. Size tells how often a clone was seen (once, few, many) or the class of an expanded clone, and some rows leave it out.

v_gene | abundance | CDR3aa
TRBV28 | - | CASSFYSLNTEAFF
TRBV30 | - | CAWISPGGRYGYTF
TRBV7-3 | - | CASSRTSGGPNEQFF
TRBV30 | - | CAWGTGYTIYEQFF
TRBV6-1 | - | CASSADSLYGYTF
TRBV9 | - | CASSALSSTYEQYF
TRBV7-3 | - | CASSLSDRGYGYTF
TRBV7-3 | - | CASSVPGSSPDTQYF
TRBV5-1 | - | CASSLEESGSYNEQFF
TRBV20-1 | - | CSARSGPEAFF
TRBV7-3 | - | CASSLTVEGSEQYF
TRBV9 | - | CASSPRAGTGKGTDTQYF
TRBV9 | - | CASSRDLAGDTQYF
TRBV5-1 | - | CASSLGERSSTYNEQFF
TRBV5-1 | - | CASSASGTGTIGYTF
TRBV7-9 | - | CASSRQPGLLADTQYF
TRBV7-3 | - | CASSLASSNSPLHF
TRBV19 | - | CASAFDRPNTEAFF
TRBV4-1 | - | CASSQGSTGELFF
TRBV30 | - | CACPRQGGETQYF
TRBV15 | once | CATSDRVNQPQHF
TRBV11-2 | - | CASSFTFERSSYEQYF
TRBV5-4 | - | CASSLGAGAPYEQYF
TRBV20-1 | - | CSAAGGNEQFF
TRBV28 | - | CASTRQSQETQYF
TRBV29-1 | once | CSVEARESYNEQFF
TRBV11-2 | - | CASSEGENIQYF
TRBV12-3/TRBV12-4 | - | CASSFSTDTQYF
TRBV12-5 | - | CASGWGQGVGELFF
TRBV3-1/TRBV3-2 | - | CASSQVPESGYTF
TRBV5-1 | - | CASSLEGTGNQPQHF
TRBV19 | - | CASSKGTVNYGYTF
TRBV7-2 | - | CASSPGTSGGTDTQYF
TRBV6-5 | - | CASSSSLPGHGYTF
TRBV6-6 | - | CAGSEANEKLFF
TRBV18 | - | CASSPGQEAEAFF
TRBV28 | - | CASGDWDEKLFF
TRBV3-1/TRBV3-2 | - | CASSQDPGPSYGYTF
TRBV6-5 | once | CASKRGSASEKLFF
TRBV30 | - | CAWSQAGGVLETQYF
TRBV28 | - | CASGGFEGNTIYF
TRBV6-6 | - | CASSSSDRGYEQYF
TRBV11-2 | - | CASSLFARGNTDTQYF
TRBV6-1 | - | CASSDRNRAANEKLFF
TRBV5-1 | - | CASSLDGSSTDTQYF
TRBV5-1 | - | CATEPSPGQGQFF
TRBV29-1 | - | CSVEPGSGNTIYF
TRBV30 | - | CAWSLNTEAFF
TRBV6-5 | - | CASAGDSLSIYTF
TRBV5-3 | once | CARSSGTGDGYTF
TRBV7-2 | - | CASSLGGRGIEQYF
TRBV5-1 | - | CASSLGDRGNYGYTF
TRBV28 | - | CASSVNYGYTF
TRBV10-3 | - | CAISDFDPTADTQYF
TRBV5-1 | - | CASNQEGPYTGELFF
TRBV6-5 | - | CASNPSGGADGYTF
TRBV28 | - | CASSLRDRIYGYTF
TRBV5-1 | once | CASSPLRKGDTQYF
TRBV5-1 | - | CASASRKDTEAFF
TRBV5-1 | - | CASSLEVGPPEQFF